This entry lists 29 T cell receptor beta chains sequenced from one sample in a study of T cell changes during pregnancy in multiple sclerosis. Libraries were prepared by immunoSEQ multiplex PCR; TCRdb keeps only in-frame clonotypes and omits some of them. Among 95,000 to 100,000 clones listed, 75% to 95% were seen once. The material sequenced was peripheral blood, taken in the second trimester of pregnancy. These receptors were collected from a female donor with multiple sclerosis, enrolled in a pregnancy study.

The chain recombines TRBV7-9 with TRBJ1-2; D possibly corresponds to TRBD1 (5 bases). The CDR3 loop spans 14 amino acids. The V gene lost 5 bases and the J gene lost 8 bases, with 18 bases spanning the gap. Germline CDR1 is SEHNR and CDR2 is FQNEAQ (reference sequence). The CDR3 is CASSPTGADLGYTF. The CDR3 region has the DNA TGTGCCAGCAGCCCTACTGGGGCAGACCTAGGCTACACCTTC.

The V and J genes are TRBV29-1 and TRBJ2-1; the D gene is possibly TRBD2 (5 bases). Germline CDR1 SQVTM, CDR2 ANQGSEA. V was pared by 6 bases and J by 5 bases, with 11 bases between. This CDR3 is built from 12 residues. The CDR3 nucleotides read TGCAGCGTCCTACTAGGCGACAATGAGCAGTTCTTC. This gives the protein CSVLLGDNEQFF.

The V and J genes are TRBV6-5 and TRBJ2-5, with TRBD2 as a possible D gene (6 bases). Germline values: CDR1 MNHEY, CDR2 SVGAGI. The CDR3 has 10 residues. V gave up 11 bases and J gave up 5 bases, with 9 bases separating them. The CDR3: CASGRETQYF. CDR3 DNA sequence: TGTGCCTCGGGGAGGGAGACCCAGTACTTC.

The genes are TRBV30 and TRBJ1-5; possible D gene TRBD1, 5 bases. V lost 0 bases and J lost 7, with 19 bases in between. The germline V gene has CDR1 GTSNPN and CDR2 SVGIG (reference sequence). The CDR3 loop spans 16 amino acids. CDR3 sequence reads: CAWSVRGVQVGQPQHF. CDR3 DNA: TGTGCCTGGAGTGTTAGGGGCGTACAAGTAGGGCAGCCCCAGCATTTT.

The genes are TRBV7-6 and TRBJ2-7; 7 positions agree with TRBD2. Per the germline V gene, CDR1 is SGHVS and CDR2 is FNYEAQ. The CDR3 extends over 16 amino acids. Trimming took 4 bases from V and 7 from J; bases not matched to a gene: 16. The CDR3 spells CASSSPRGDLGWEQYF. CDR3 in DNA: TGTGCCAGCAGCTCCCCCCGGGGGGACCTCGGGTGGGAGCAGTACTTC.

The chain joins TRBV28 to TRBJ2-7; D is possibly TRBD1 (6 bases). The V gene lost 1 base and the J gene lost 0 bases, with 10 bases spanning the gap. This CDR3 is built from 15 residues. CDR1 is MDHEN and CDR2 is SYDVKM in the germline V gene. For the CDR3, the DNA is TGTGCCAGCAGTTTATTTCAGGGGAGCTCCTACGAGCAGTACTTC. Its translation: CASSLFQGSSYEQYF. Full variable domain (outside the CDR3, taken from reference TRBV28 and TRBJ2-7): DVKVTQSSRYLVKRTGEKVFLECVQDMDHENMFWYRQDPGLGLRLIYFSYDVKMKEKGDIPEGYSVSREKKERFSLILESASTNQTSMYLCASSLFQGSSYEQYFGPGTRLTVT.

The CDR3 protein is CATSSVAYTTTDTQYF. The CDR3 DNA reads TGTGCCACCTCTAGCGTGGCTTACACTACCACAGATACGCAGTATTTT. The rearrangement uses TRBV15 and TRBJ2-3; D perhaps matches TRBD2 (6 bases). The CDR3 covers 16 residues. Germline CDR1 is LNHNV and CDR2 is YYDKDF (reference sequence). Trimming stripped 8 bases from V and 2 bases from J, with 20 bases between.

V and J are TRBV2 and TRBJ1-5, with D tentatively TRBD1 (6 bases). This CDR3 contains 14 residues. Trimming left V 4 bases short and J 4 bases short, with 11 bases between. CDR1 is SNHLY, CDR2 FYNNEI, per germline. The DNA of the CDR3 is TGTGCCAGCAGTGTACAGGGACGTAATCAGCCCCAGCATTTT. Translated: CASSVQGRNQPQHF.

The DNA for the CDR3 is TGTGCCCTCTCCCAACAGGGGGATAATGAAGCTTTCTTT. Residues: CALSQQGDNEAFF. V usage is TRBV30 and J usage is TRBJ1-1, with TRBD1 matching 8 bases. The V gene end was trimmed by 8 bases and the J gene end by 7 bases; junction bases not matched to a gene: 12. Germline V CDR1 and CDR2: GTSNPN, SVGIG (reference sequence). CDR3 size: 13 residues.

This rearrangement joins TRBV7-9 to TRBJ1-5; the D is unclear. V lost 1 base, J lost 9 bases, and 16 bases lay in between. Germline V gives CDR1 SEHNR, CDR2 FQNEAQ (reference sequence). CDR3 length: 15 residues. CDR3 sequence: CASSLGKGGDGPQHF. CDR3 bases: TGTGCCAGCAGCTTAGGGAAAGGCGGCGATGGGCCCCAGCATTTT.

The count of this clone is one. The chain has TRBV7-9 and TRBJ2-1, with a tentative D call TRBD1 (6 bases). The germline V gene has CDR1 SEHNR and CDR2 FQNEAQ (reference sequence). CDR3 length: 18 amino acids. Trimming cost V 3 bases and J 0 bases, with 18 bases left between them. The CDR3 spells CASSLGAAALSSYNEQFF. CDR3 nucleotide sequence: TGTGCCAGCAGCTTGGGGGCTGCGGCTCTGAGCTCCTACAATGAGCAGTTCTTC.

The CDR3 sequence: CATSRAFSAQGDTQYF. CDR3 DNA: TGTGCCACCAGCAGAGCATTTAGCGCCCAGGGGGATACGCAGTATTTT. The V gene is TRBV15, the J gene TRBJ2-3, with a possible D match to TRBD1 (6 bases). Germline V CDR1 and CDR2: LNHNV, YYDKDF (reference sequence). The CDR3 has 16 residues. V was trimmed by 1 base and J by 6 bases, leaving 17 bases between them. Filled out from reference TRBV15 and TRBJ2-3, the complete variable domain reads DAMVIQNPRYQVTQFGKPVTLSCSQTLNHNVMYWYQQKSSQAPKLLFHYYDKDFNNEADTPDNFQSRRPNTSFCFLDIRSPGLGDTAMYLCATSRAFSAQGDTQYFGPGTRLTVL.

This sequence joins TRBV30 and TRBJ2-2, with 14 bases that match TRBD2. CDR1 is GTSNPN, CDR2 SVGIG, per germline (reference sequence). The CDR3 extends over 15 amino acids. Trimming removed 1 base from V and 15 bases from J; junction bases left unmatched: 10. CDR3 in DNA: TGTGCCTGGAGTGGCAACCCGGGACTAGCGGGAGTTTTGTTTTTT. This translates into CAWSGNPGLAGVLFF.

J is TRBJ1-2 and V is TRBV7-8, with D uncertain. Germline-derived CDR1 and CDR2 are SGHVS and FQNEAQ. V was trimmed by 2 bases and J by 5 bases, leaving 15 bases between them. The CDR3 sequence is 15 residues long. The DNA of the CDR3 is TGTGCCAGCAGCTTAATTGCGGCCGTGGAATATGGCTACACCTTC. It translates to CASSLIAAVEYGYTF.

This chain joins TRBV2 and TRBJ1-5; no clear D gene. Germline V gives CDR1 SNHLY, CDR2 FYNNEI. The V end lost 4 bases, the J end lost 6 bases, and 16 bases lay between the germline ends. The CDR3 contains 15 residues. The CDR3 DNA sequence: TGTGCCAGCAGTGCCCAAGAGGCGCGCGGTCAGCCCCAGCATTTT. Its translation is CASSAQEARGQPQHF.

This chain connects TRBV6-6 to TRBJ1-5, with 8 bases aligning to TRBD1. Germline V gives CDR1 MNHNY, CDR2 SVGAGI (reference sequence). The CDR3 is 14 residues long. The junction had 7 bases not matched to a gene; V was cut back by 6 bases and J by 6 bases. The CDR3 loop reads CASRETGEVQPQHF. CDR3 sequence (DNA): TGTGCCAGCAGAGAGACAGGGGAGGTTCAGCCCCAGCATTTT.

This clone appeared a single time. The V call is TRBV6-1, the J call TRBJ1-2, with D perhaps TRBD1 (6 bases). Germline-derived CDR1 and CDR2 are MNHNS and SASEGT. This CDR3 has 18 amino acids. V lost 3 bases and J 0 bases, leaving 20 bases between the germline ends. The CDR3 DNA is TGTGCCAGCAGTGACCCAAGTCGATACAGGGTCGCTAACTATGGCTACACCTTC. Translation: CASSDPSRYRVANYGYTF.

The rearrangement links TRBV5-4 to TRBJ2-7, with D tentatively TRBD1 (5 bases). The CDR3 extends over 12 amino acids. From germline, CDR1 is SGHNT and CDR2 YYREEE (reference sequence). The V end lost 1 base, the J end lost 3 bases, and 5 bases lay between the germline ends. CDR3 in amino acids: CASSLTGYEQYF. DNA for the CDR3: TGTGCCAGCAGCTTGACAGGCTACGAGCAGTACTTC. Using reference TRBV5-4 and TRBJ2-7 for the parts outside the CDR3, the full variable domain is ETGVTQSPTHLIKTRGQQVTLRCSSQSGHNTVSWYQQALGQGPQFIFQYYREEENGRGNFPPRFSGLQFPNYSSELNVNALELDDSALYLCASSLTGYEQYFGPGTRLTVT.

A word on this clone: Germline is not matched at one junction end, which may reflect a read error. The chain links TRBV18 to TRBJ1-5; TRBD1 agrees at 8 bases. CDR3 size: 15 residues. Germline values: CDR1 KGHSH, CDR2 LQKENI. The CDR3 sequence: CASSPTGDRRQPQHF. The DNA of the CDR3 is TGTGCCAGTTCACCGACAGGGGACCGGCGTCAGCCCCAGCATTTT.

V and J are TRBV4-2 and TRBJ1-2; 7 nucleotides agree with TRBD1. V shed 1 base and J 4 bases; nucleotides not matched to a gene: 9. Looked up from germline, CDR1 is LGHNA and CDR2 is YNFKEQ. This CDR3 is built from 16 residues. The CDR3 loop reads CASSQGGTARLYGYTF. The CDR3 DNA sequence: TGTGCCAGCAGCCAAGGCGGGACAGCTAGACTCTATGGCTACACCTTC.

The V gene is TRBV7-9, the J gene TRBJ1-2; D remains unclear. Germline V gene lookup returns CDR1 SEHNR and CDR2 FQNEAQ (reference sequence). Trimming stripped 1 base from V and 3 bases from J, with 9 bases between. The CDR3 length is 14 residues. As DNA, the CDR3 is TGTGCCAGCAGCTTAGAGGGAGATTACTATGGCTACACCTTC. Translating it yields CASSLEGDYYGYTF.

Concerning this clone itself: This same CDR3 is encoded by further DNA sequences in the sample. This chain links TRBV6-5 with TRBJ2-7; 7 bases are shared with TRBD1. Looked up from germline, CDR1 is MNHEY and CDR2 is SVGAGI. Trimming took 2 bases from V and 1 from J; bases not matched to a gene: 5. There are 15 residues in the CDR3. The CDR3: CASSYSRDSSYEQYF. In DNA form, the CDR3 reads TGTGCCAGCAGTTACAGCCGGGACAGTTCCTACGAGCAGTACTTC.

The chain employs TRBV4-3 and TRBJ1-3, with D uncertain. The length of the CDR3 is 13 residues. The germline V gene has CDR1 LGHNA and CDR2 YSLEER. Trimming removed 1 base from V and 8 bases from J, with 9 bases in between. The CDR3 bases are TGCGCCAGCAGCCAAGTTGGAGCCGACACCATATATTTT. This sequence encodes CASSQVGADTIYF.

The V and J genes are TRBV6-6 and TRBJ2-7; D may be TRBD1 (5 bases). The germline V gene has CDR1 MNHNY and CDR2 SVGAGI (reference sequence). Trimming removed 0 bases at V and 5 bases at J, with 8 bases between. This CDR3 region has 13 residues. The CDR3 sequence: CASSYSGAHEQYF. The CDR3 DNA is TGTGCCAGCAGTTACTCAGGGGCCCACGAGCAGTACTTC.

The chain is built from TRBV4-1 and TRBJ2-2; D ambiguous. With 3 bases removed from V and 5 bases from J, the gap between germline ends came to 13 bases. This CDR3 comprises 15 residues. CDR1 is MGHRA, CDR2 YSYEKL, per germline. CDR3 loop: CASSHPRGETGELFF. The CDR3 DNA is TGCGCCAGCAGCCATCCCCGCGGCGAAACCGGGGAGCTGTTTTTT.

This chain joins TRBV30 and TRBJ1-5, with D possibly matching TRBD1 (6 bases). Germline V lookup: CDR1 GTSNPN, CDR2 SVGIG (reference sequence). Between the trimmed V and J ends, which lost 8 bases and 0 bases, there was a span of 23 bases. The CDR3 is 17 residues long. In DNA form, the CDR3 reads TGTGCCCGCAAAGCCACCGACAGGTCAGATAGCAATCAGCCCCAGCATTTT. Its protein is CARKATDRSDSNQPQHF.

The chain recombines TRBV7-9 with TRBJ1-5, with 8 bases identical to TRBD1. CDR3 size: 14 residues. V shed 5 bases, J shed 6 bases, and the junction held 6 bases outside the gene matches. Germline V gene sequence: CDR1 SEHNR, CDR2 FQNEAQ (reference sequence). The CDR3 loop is CASSETGVGQPQHF. Here the CDR3 DNA reads TGTGCCAGCAGCGAGACAGGGGTTGGTCAGCCCCAGCATTTT. Complete variable domain (other parts from reference TRBV7-9 and TRBJ1-5): DTGVSQNPRHKITKRGQNVTFRCDPISEHNRLYWYRQTLGQGPEFLTYFQNEAQLEKSRLLSDRFSAERPKGSFSTLEIQRTEQGDSAMYLCASSETGVGQPQHFGDGTRLSIL.

The chain employs TRBV4-1 and TRBJ2-2; D is undetermined. The length of the CDR3 is 12 residues. Trimming left V 4 bases short and J 5 bases short, with 5 bases between. The germline V gene encodes CDR1 MGHRA and CDR2 YSYEKL. For the CDR3, the DNA is TGCGCCAGCAGCCCGAGTACCGGGGAGCTGTTTTTT. Its translation: CASSPSTGELFF.

The V gene is TRBV21-1, the J gene TRBJ2-2; the table names TRBD2, a call not compared with the DNA. TRBV21-1 is assigned pseudogene status. The CDR3 is made up of 18 amino acids. The CDR3 nucleotides are TGTGCCAGCAGCTCCCAGAGGTCACTACCCCGTATCTCCGGGGAGCTGTTTTTT. Amino acid sequence: CASSSQRSLPRISGELFF.